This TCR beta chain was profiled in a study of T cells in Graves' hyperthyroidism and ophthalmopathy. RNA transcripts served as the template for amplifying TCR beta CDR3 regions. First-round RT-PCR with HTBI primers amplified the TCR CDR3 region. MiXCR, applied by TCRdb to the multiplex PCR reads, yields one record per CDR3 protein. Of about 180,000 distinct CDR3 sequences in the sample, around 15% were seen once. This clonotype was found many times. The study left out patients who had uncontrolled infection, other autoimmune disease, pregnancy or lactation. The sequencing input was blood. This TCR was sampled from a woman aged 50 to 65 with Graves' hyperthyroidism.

The CDR3 sequence: CASSLTPYSYEQYF. CDR3 nucleotides: TGTGCCAGCAGTTTAACCCCCTATAGCTACGAGCAGTACTTC. The chain has TRBV28 and TRBJ2-7; D is ambiguous. Trimming pared 2 bases from V and 3 bases from J, leaving 11 bases between. Germline CDR1 and CDR2: MDHEN and SYDVKM. There are 14 residues in the CDR3.